This T cell receptor beta chain derives from a study of blood T cell repertoires in COVID-19. Study details: Samples representing acute and convalescent COVID-19 were sourced from the United States, Italy and Spain. T cells, B-cell-depleted T cells, or PBMCs supplied cDNA or gDNA.

This CDR3 contains 15 residues. The germline V gene encodes CDR1 SEHNR and CDR2 FQNEAQ (reference sequence). V lost 2 bases, J lost 5 bases, and 8 bases stayed unmatched. Methods used by the authors: Estimated nucleated cell counts came from reference gene primer amplification. Produced via immunoSEQ multiplex PCR; TCRdb's table is partial and in-frame only. V, J and clone size reflect that table, while D and trimming were determined from the DNA. Seen here are about 150,000 clones, about four fifths observed once, and the top ten hold about 2%. The clonotype was recovered from a woman of 80 years or more with acute or convalescent COVID-19. The sample comprised peripheral blood. The chain is built from TRBV7-9 and TRBJ1-1, with 7 bases matching TRBD1. The CDR3 DNA sequence: TGTGCCAGCAGCTTATCCCCGACAGGGTCTACTGAAGCTTTCTTT. As protein: CASSLSPTGSTEAFF.